Below, 4 T cell receptor beta chains from the same sample are listed, as sequenced in a study of blood T cell repertoires in COVID-19. The data were produced by immunoSEQ multiplex PCR, yet TCRdb's version contains in-frame clones alone and is incomplete. This sample has about 370,000 clones, with 80% to 90% found just once. The material sequenced was peripheral blood. The receptors come from a woman aged 30 to 39 with COVID-19, enrolled during active disease.

The chain joins TRBV30 to TRBJ2-5; 9 bases align to TRBD1. The CDR3 has 14 amino acids. Germline values: CDR1 GTSNPN, CDR2 SVGIG (reference sequence). The ends lost 5 bases at V and 6 bases at J; junction bases unmatched: 10. For the CDR3, the DNA is TGTGCCTGGCATCCAGGGACAGGGATGAAGACCCAGTACTTC. As protein: CAWHPGTGMKTQYF.

This rearrangement joins TRBV10-3 to TRBJ1-5; TRBD1 matches at 8 bases. Germline CDR1 and CDR2: ENHRY and SYGVKD. V was clipped by 7 bases and J by 6 bases; unmatched bases: 5. The CDR3 is 13 amino acids. CDR3 bases: TGTGCCATCAACCCAGGGGGCGGTCAGCCCCAGCATTTT. Amino acids: CAINPGGGQPQHF.

Only a few counts were recorded for this clone. V is TRBV7-9 and J is TRBJ2-7; TRBD2 aligns across 7 bases. V was clipped by 5 bases and J by 6 bases; unmatched bases: 10. The germline V gene encodes CDR1 SEHNR and CDR2 FQNEAQ (reference sequence). The CDR3 covers 14 residues. The CDR3 protein is CASSLGGNSLEQYF. The DNA for the CDR3 is TGTGCCAGCAGCCTCGGGGGGAACTCCCTCGAGCAGTACTTC.

Here the CDR3 reads CASNPGGGQYEQYF. The CDR3 coding sequence is TGTGCCAGCAATCCGGGGGGGGGTCAGTACGAGCAGTACTTC. V is TRBV6-5 and J is TRBJ2-7; 8 nucleotides agree with TRBD2. The CDR3 has 14 residues. The germline CDR1 and CDR2 sequences are MNHEY and SVGAGI. V lost 7 bases to trimming and J lost 4 bases; unmatched junction nucleotides: 9.